This paragraph covers one T cell receptor beta chain sequence. Per the authors' pipeline: Amplification of reference gene primers was used by the study to estimate nucleated cell counts. The table came from immunoSEQ multiplex PCR; TCRdb's copy has only in-frame clones and leaves some out. V, J and clone size are those of that table, while D and trimming were read from the DNA. Of a few hundred thousand clones in the sample, 70% to 90% were seen once. This sample is part of a study of blood T cell repertoires in COVID-19. Study-level information: The origin of the acute and convalescent COVID-19 samples was the United States, Italy and Spain.

The origin of this receptor is a human donor in a cohort sampled during active COVID-19. Sequencing was carried out using peripheral blood.

CDR3: CASSERTIVGELFF. DNA of the CDR3: TGTGCCAGCAGTGAACGGACTATTGTAGGGGAGCTGTTTTTT. This chain joins TRBV2 and TRBJ2-2; perhaps TRBD2 as D (6 bases). The CDR3 runs to 14 residues. Germline V gene sequence: CDR1 SNHLY, CDR2 FYNNEI. The V end was cut by 2 bases, the J end by 8 bases, with 12 bases between.